This T cell receptor beta chain was sequenced during a study of OX40 agonist ivuxolimab in advanced cancers. Method: immunoSEQ multiplex PCR; TCRdb's copy keeps in-frame clones and lacks some. In the table there are around 56,000 clones, roughly 87% of which are singletons. V was clipped by 2 bases and J by 6 bases, with 7 bases between them. Germline assignment: CDR1 MRHNA and CDR2 SNTAGT. The CDR3 spans 13 residues. This sample comprised CD4+ or CD8+ T cells sorted from blood, obtained in a trial of the OX40 agonist ivuxolimab. This TCR came from an adult with an advanced solid tumor such as melanoma, head and neck, liver or kidney cancer. The chain links TRBV6-4 to TRBJ2-2, with D unresolved. The CDR3 protein is CASSDPLAGELFF. The CDR3 DNA follows: TGTGCCAGCAGTGACCCTTTAGCCGGGGAGCTGTTTTTT.